The 28 T cell receptor beta chains below all came from one sample that was sequenced in a study of Graves' ophthalmopathy and Graves' hyperthyroidism. Transcripts of RNA were the source for amplifying TCR beta CDR3 regions. A first-round RT-PCR used HTBI primers, followed by a second-round multiplex PCR. TCRdb ran MiXCR on the multiplex PCR reads and lists one entry per CDR3 protein. The sample has approximately 700,000 distinct CDR3 sequences, about 41% seen once. The sequencing input was peripheral blood. These receptors all stem from an adult man with Graves' ophthalmopathy.

On this clonotype: An end of the junction differs from the germline gene, which may be a read error. J is TRBJ2-6 and V is TRBV10-3; 9 bases map to TRBD1. Per germline, CDR1 ENHRY and CDR2 SYGVKD. The CDR3 totals 16 residues. The CDR3 loop is CASSGWTGAGANVLTF. CDR3 nucleotide sequence: TGTGCCAGCAGTGGATGGACAGGGGCTGGGGCCAACGTCCTGACTTTC.

This clonotype has at least ten counts. The chain is built from TRBV6-2 or TRBV6-3 and TRBJ2-6; unclear D gene. The V gene's germline CDR1 is MNHEY and CDR2 SVGEGT. The CDR3 totals 15 residues. The ends were cut back, 4 bases at V and 0 bases at J, with 7 bases in the middle. CDR3 DNA sequence: TGTGCCAGCAGTTTGAAGCTCTCTGGGGCCAACGTCCTGACTTTC. It is translated as CASSLKLSGANVLTF.

The chain joins TRBV27 to TRBJ1-1, with D possibly being TRBD1 (5 bases). V lost 7 bases, J lost 0 bases, and 15 bases lay in between. Germline CDR1 is MNHEY and CDR2 is SMNVEV (reference sequence). This CDR3 has 15 residues. The CDR3 loop reads CASTPGGGVNTEAFF. The CDR3 bases are TGTGCCAGCACTCCCGGTGGGGGGGTGAACACTGAAGCTTTCTTT.

This clonotype was found many times. The rearrangement uses TRBV11-2 and TRBJ1-5; tentatively, D is TRBD1 (5 bases). Trimming took 5 bases from V and 9 from J, leaving 11 bases between them. The germline V gene has CDR1 SGHAT and CDR2 FQNNGV. The CDR3 runs to 12 residues. The CDR3 DNA reads TGTGCCAGCAGCCGCGGGGACCGGCCCCAGCATTTT. Encoded protein: CASSRGDRPQHF.

This clonotype showed up many times. The V gene is TRBV19, the J gene TRBJ1-5; 8 positions agree with TRBD1. This CDR3 has 16 amino acids. V was pared by 3 bases and J by 3 bases, with 7 bases of the junction left unmatched. The germline CDR1 and CDR2 sequences are LNHDA and SQIVND (reference sequence). The CDR3 sequence: CASSIFMTGDNQPQHF. The CDR3 coding sequence is TGTGCCAGTAGTATTTTCATGACAGGGGACAATCAGCCCCAGCATTTT.

The chain recombines TRBV30 with TRBJ1-1; D is uncertain. The CDR3 has 13 residues. V lost 2 bases, J lost 4 bases, and 11 bases lay in between. Germline CDR1 GTSNPN, CDR2 SVGIG (reference sequence). This CDR3 reads CAWSRHGSTEAFF. DNA for the CDR3: TGTGCCTGGAGTCGTCACGGGAGCACTGAAGCTTTCTTT.

This clonotype was detected ten times or more. The chain joins TRBV7-2 to TRBJ1-2; D remains unclear. Germline V gene data show CDR1 as SGHTA and CDR2 as FQGNSA. The CDR3 is 14 residues long. Trimming removed 2 bases from V and 2 bases from J, with 9 bases in between. CDR3 nucleotides: TGTGCCAGCAGCTTAACGGGCCTAAACTATGGCTACACCTTC. It translates to CASSLTGLNYGYTF.

The chain couples TRBV10-3 to TRBJ2-2; D may match TRBD1 or TRBD2 (5 bases each). Trimming left V 6 bases short and J 1 base short, with 12 bases between. Per germline, CDR1 ENHRY and CDR2 SYGVKD. This CDR3 is 15 amino acids long. The DNA of the CDR3 is TGTGCCATCAGAACCGGGACGGAGAACACCGGGGAGCTGTTTTTT. This translates into CAIRTGTENTGELFF.

This clonotype was seen at least ten times. This chain links TRBV7-9 with TRBJ2-7; 7 bases are shared with TRBD1. Per the germline V gene, CDR1 is SEHNR and CDR2 is FQNEAQ (reference sequence). V gave up 6 bases and J gave up 2 bases; unmatched junction bases: 4. The CDR3 is 13 residues long. Here the CDR3 DNA reads TGTGCCAGCAGAACGGGACAGACCTACGAGCAGTACTTC. Protein: CASRTGQTYEQYF.

The sample holds a few counts of this clonotype. The rearrangement links TRBV4-3 to TRBJ2-5; D is possibly TRBD2 (5 bases). This CDR3 region has 15 residues. Germline V gene sequence: CDR1 LGHNA, CDR2 YSLEER. V lost 1 base and J 2 bases, leaving 11 bases between the germline ends. CDR3 loop: CASSQVGAVQETQYF. Written as DNA, the CDR3 is TGCGCCAGCAGCCAAGTTGGAGCGGTTCAAGAGACCCAGTACTTC.

CDR3 sequence reads: CASSAGTVRENTIYF. The CDR3 coding sequence is TGTGCCAGCAGTGCCGGGACCGTACGTGAAAACACCATATATTTT. The chain links TRBV2 to TRBJ1-3, with D possibly being TRBD1 (5 bases). Trimming removed 4 bases at V and 6 bases at J, with 16 bases between. CDR1 is SNHLY, CDR2 FYNNEI, per germline. The CDR3 is 15 amino acids. Full variable domain (outside the CDR3, taken from reference TRBV2 and TRBJ1-3): EPEVTQTPSHQVTQMGQEVILRCVPISNHLYFYWYRQILGQKVEFLVSFYNNEISEKSEIFDDQFSVERPDGSNFTLKIRSTKLEDSAMYFCASSAGTVRENTIYFGEGSWLTVV.

The table lists this clonotype with many counts. The chain joins TRBV6-4 to TRBJ1-3; D ambiguous. The V and J ends lost 10 bases and 2 bases respectively, with 6 bases between them. CDR1 and CDR2 (germline): MRHNA, SNTAGT. CDR3 length: 11 residues. The CDR3 sequence: CATSAGNTIYF. The CDR3 region has the DNA TGTGCCACCTCTGCTGGAAACACCATATATTTT.

The V call is TRBV18, the J call TRBJ1-5; a weak D match, TRBD1 (5 bases). Trimming removed 2 bases at V and 3 bases at J, with 11 bases between. Germline V gene lookup returns CDR1 KGHSH and CDR2 LQKENI. The CDR3 covers 15 residues. This CDR3 is CASSPSSGHNQPQHF. In DNA, the CDR3 is TGTGCCAGCTCACCATCTTCGGGGCACAATCAGCCCCAGCATTTT. Full variable domain (outside the CDR3, taken from reference TRBV18 and TRBJ1-5): NAGVMQNPRHLVRRRGQEARLRCSPMKGHSHVYWYRQLPEEGLKFMVYLQKENIIDESGMPKERFSAEFPKEGPSILRIQQVVRGDSAAYFCASSPSSGHNQPQHFGDGTRLSIL.

This clonotype was seen only a few times. The chain couples TRBV5-6 to TRBJ2-2; 7 bases map to TRBD1. The V segment lost 4 bases and the J segment 4 bases; nucleotides outside the gene matches: 7. Germline CDR1 reads SGHDT; CDR2 reads YYEEEE. The CDR3 covers 15 residues. In DNA, the CDR3 is TGTGCCAGCAGCCTTCTGACAGGGTTCACCGGGGAGCTGTTTTTT. Protein sequence: CASSLLTGFTGELFF.

This chain uses TRBV9 with TRBJ1-3, with 11 bases aligning to TRBD1. J was trimmed by 6 bases and V by 3 bases; bases with no gene match: 5. The CDR3 consists of 15 residues. Germline V gene data show CDR1 as SGDLS and CDR2 as YYNGEE. CDR3 in DNA: TGTGCCAGCAGCGATGGGACAGGGGGTACAAACACCATATATTTT. It translates to CASSDGTGGTNTIYF. The variable domain in full, with the rest retrieved from reference TRBV9 and TRBJ1-3, is DSGVTQTPKHLITATGQRVTLRCSPRSGDLSVYWYQQSLDQGLQFLIQYYNGEERAKGNILERFSAQQFPDLHSELNLSSLELGDSALYFCASSDGTGGTNTIYFGEGSWLTVV.

This clonotype has a count of ten or more. The chain has TRBV2 and TRBJ1-1, with TRBD1 matching over 7 bases. With 3 bases clipped from V and 5 bases from J, the junction kept 12 bases outside the gene matches. The CDR3 sequence is 16 residues long. From germline, CDR1 is SNHLY and CDR2 FYNNEI. The CDR3 reads CASSDRGTARVTEAFF. The CDR3 DNA follows: TGTGCCAGCAGTGACCGAGGGACAGCGAGGGTTACTGAAGCTTTCTTT.

V gene TRBV7-2 combines with J gene TRBJ1-3, with unresolved D. This CDR3 contains 13 residues. Per germline, CDR1 SGHTA and CDR2 FQGNSA. Trimming cost V 0 bases and J 3 bases, with 3 bases left between them. In nucleotides, the CDR3 is TGTGCCAGCAGCTTAGCGGTTGGAAACACCATATATTTT. This gives the protein CASSLAVGNTIYF. The full variable domain, in which reference TRBV7-2 and TRBJ1-3 provide the parts outside the CDR3, is GAGVSQSPSNKVTEKGKDVELRCDPISGHTALYWYRQSLGQGLEFLIYFQGNSAPDKSGLPSDRFSAERTGGSVSTLTIQRTQQEDSAVYLCASSLAVGNTIYFGEGSWLTVV.

This clonotype was seen a handful of times. This chain joins TRBV7-2 and TRBJ2-7; TRBD1 matches 7 bases. This CDR3 has 15 amino acids. Losses at the gene ends were 1 base for V and 2 bases for J; bases not matched to a gene: 5. Germline-derived CDR1 and CDR2 are SGHTA and FQGNSA. In DNA, the CDR3 is TGTGCCAGCAGCTTAGGCCGACAGGGAACCTACGAGCAGTACTTC. This encodes CASSLGRQGTYEQYF. Looking up the rest from reference TRBV7-2 and TRBJ2-7 gives the full variable domain: GAGVSQSPSNKVTEKGKDVELRCDPISGHTALYWYRQSLGQGLEFLIYFQGNSAPDKSGLPSDRFSAERTGGSVSTLTIQRTQQEDSAVYLCASSLGRQGTYEQYFGPGTRLTVT.

V is TRBV29-1 and J is TRBJ1-2; 9 positions agree with TRBD1. The germline V gene has CDR1 SQVTM and CDR2 ANQGSEA. Trimming cost V 7 bases and J 12 bases; bases outside gene matches: 6. This CDR3 is built from 10 residues. The CDR3 nucleotides read TGCAGCGCGGGACAGGGTGGAAACACCTTC. Protein product: CSAGQGGNTF.

Comments on this clonotype: Mismatch with germline at one junction end may stem from a read error. J is TRBJ1-5 and V is TRBV7-2; D perhaps matches TRBD1 (5 bases). Germline loops: CDR1 SGHTA, CDR2 FQGNSA. The CDR3 runs to 17 residues. The CDR3 DNA reads as TGTGCCCGCAGCACGACCGGTCAGGAGGGGCGCCATCAGCCCCAGCATTTT. Translation gives CARSTTGQEGRHQPQHF.

The count of this clonotype is one. This chain joins TRBV7-2 and TRBJ1-3; D perhaps matches TRBD1 (5 bases). This CDR3 contains 15 residues. The germline V gene has CDR1 SGHTA and CDR2 FQGNSA. V was trimmed by 3 bases and J by 2 bases, leaving 11 bases between them. The CDR3 DNA reads as TGTGCCAGCAGCTTCGCAGGGAGCGCTGGAAACACCATATATTTT. Protein product: CASSFAGSAGNTIYF.

There are many counts of this clonotype. The chain has TRBV5-6 and TRBJ2-7; the D is unclear. The CDR3 contains 12 residues. Germline-derived CDR1 and CDR2 are SGHDT and YYEEEE. Trimming stripped 4 bases from V and 3 bases from J, with 8 bases between. The CDR3 protein is CASSRENYEQYF. The CDR3, as DNA: TGTGCCAGCAGCCGAGAGAACTACGAGCAGTACTTC.

This clonotype turned up a few times. V is TRBV7-9 and J is TRBJ2-6; D ambiguous. The CDR3 runs 14 residues. CDR1 SEHNR and CDR2 FQNEAQ come from the germline V gene (reference sequence). V was trimmed by 1 base and J by 4 bases, leaving 5 bases between them. The CDR3 loop is CASSLVQGANVLTF. In DNA, the CDR3 is TGTGCCAGCAGCTTAGTACAGGGGGCCAACGTCCTGACTTTC.

In this sample, this clonotype turned up many times. The rearrangement uses TRBV4-1 and TRBJ1-4; D is ambiguous. The CDR3 sequence is 14 residues long. Germline values: CDR1 MGHRA, CDR2 YSYEKL. V was clipped by 1 base and J by 8 bases, with 11 bases between them. The CDR3 nucleotides are TGCGCCAGCAGCCAAGGAATAGGGAGGGAAAAACTGTTTTTT. The encoded protein is CASSQGIGREKLFF.

This clonotype was seen a few times. The CDR3 region has the DNA TGCGCCAGCAGCCAAGCTTCCGGGACAGGGGGATACGAGCAGTACTTC. Protein sequence: CASSQASGTGGYEQYF. The gene calls are TRBV4-3 and TRBJ2-7, with 11 bases lining up with TRBD1. The CDR3 has 16 residues. The V gene's germline CDR1 is LGHNA and CDR2 YSLEER. V shed 1 base and J 4 bases; nucleotides not matched to a gene: 6.

This clonotype came up many times. The rearrangement joins TRBV12-3 or TRBV12-4 to TRBJ1-1; 10 bases map to TRBD1. The CDR3 runs 13 residues. The V and J ends lost 7 bases and 4 bases, in that order; junction bases with no gene match: 3. CDR3 residues: CASTGQGVTEAFF. CDR3 sequence (DNA): TGTGCCAGCACCGGACAGGGGGTCACTGAAGCTTTCTTT.

The chain links TRBV7-2 to TRBJ2-2, with 8 bases matching TRBD1. Germline V CDR1 and CDR2: SGHTA, FQGNSA. The ends lost 4 bases at V and 6 bases at J; junction bases unmatched: 10. The CDR3 runs 16 residues. The CDR3: CASSSRPGQAAGELFF. The CDR3, as DNA: TGTGCCAGCAGCTCCAGACCGGGACAGGCCGCCGGGGAGCTGTTTTTT.

This clonotype was seen many times. V gene TRBV7-9 combines with J gene TRBJ1-1, with D maybe TRBD1 (5 bases). V lost 1 base, J lost 0 bases, and 15 bases lay in between. The CDR3 extends over 17 amino acids. Looked up from germline, CDR1 is SEHNR and CDR2 is FQNEAQ (reference sequence). CDR3 residues: CASSLVPGQDMNTEAFF. DNA of the CDR3: TGTGCCAGCAGCTTAGTCCCGGGGCAGGACATGAACACTGAAGCTTTCTTT.